The 19 T cell receptor beta chains listed next were all sequenced from one sample in a study of shared clonotypes between healthy human individuals. Here immunoSEQ multiplex PCR was the method, and the copy in TCRdb shows in-frame clones only, minus some. The table has roughly 2,300,000 clones, just under 95% seen once. Sequenced sample: naive CD4+ T cells from PBMCs. Subset of the sample: CD45RA+ positively selected. The origin of the receptors is a man between 18 and 35 years old in good health. Some clones in this sample may be carry-over from other donors' samples.

Concerning this clone itself: One end of the junction is discordant with germline, which a read error may explain. The chain couples TRBV7-8 to TRBJ2-7; TRBD2 matches 7 bases. CDR3 length: 11 residues. Germline V gives CDR1 SGHVS, CDR2 FQNEAQ. The CDR3 sequence: CASGLEGSEDF. The CDR3 DNA sequence: TGTGCCAGCGGACTAGAGGGGAGCGAAGACTTC.

In the case of this clone: Other DNA sequences from this sample encode an identical CDR3 as well. The chain carries TRBV7-2 and TRBJ2-4, with unresolved D. This CDR3 contains 14 residues. Germline V gene lookup returns CDR1 SGHTA and CDR2 FQGNSA. Trimming stripped 1 base from V and 0 bases from J, with 4 bases between. In DNA form, the CDR3 reads TGTGCCAGCAGCTTAGGGGTAGCCAAAAACATTCAGTACTTC. It encodes CASSLGVAKNIQYF.

The chain joins TRBV11-2 to TRBJ1-2; D is possibly TRBD1 (6 bases). V shed 3 bases and J shed 6 bases, with 14 bases lying between them. The CDR3 covers 14 residues. Looked up from germline, CDR1 is SGHAT and CDR2 is FQNNGV. DNA for the CDR3: TGTGCCAGCAGCTTCGGGGGGCGAGATAATGGCTACACCTTC. This translates into CASSFGGRDNGYTF.

The chain joins TRBV18 to TRBJ2-2; D not resolved. From germline, CDR1 is KGHSH and CDR2 LQKENI. This CDR3 is built from 15 residues. Deletions cut 2 bases from V and 3 bases from J, with 10 bases between. The CDR3 loop is CASSPRKADTGELFF. In DNA form, the CDR3 reads TGTGCCAGCTCACCAAGGAAGGCAGACACCGGGGAGCTGTTTTTT.

This rearrangement joins TRBV5-1 to TRBJ1-2; no clear D gene. V was shortened by 4 bases and J by 8 bases, with 15 bases between the two germline ends. In germline, CDR1 is SGHRS, CDR2 YFSETQ. This CDR3 contains 13 residues. The CDR3 nucleotides read TGCGCCAGCAGCGTGATCCTGAGTATGGGCTACACCTTC. Its protein is CASSVILSMGYTF.

The chain couples TRBV27 to TRBJ2-7; D perhaps matches TRBD2 (6 bases). Trimming took 6 bases from V and 6 from J, leaving 24 bases between them. CDR3 length equals 16 residues. Germline CDR1 is MNHEY and CDR2 is SMNVEV (reference sequence). As DNA, the CDR3 is TGTGCCAGCAGCTCCGGGGGAACACTCCAAGACCCCGAGCAGTACTTC. It yields the protein CASSSGGTLQDPEQYF.

For the CDR3, the DNA is TGTGCCAGCGTAGTACCTCTCGGGAGAGTACCTGAAGCTTTCTTT. Its translation: CASVVPLGRVPEAFF. The chain recombines TRBV28 with TRBJ1-1; no firm D call. The ends were cut back, 8 bases at V and 6 bases at J, with 22 bases in the middle. CDR3 length: 15 amino acids. Germline V CDR1 and CDR2: MDHEN, SYDVKM.

This clone was observed once. The chain carries TRBV27 and TRBJ2-2; 7 positions agree with TRBD2. J lost 4 bases, V lost 6 bases, and 5 bases had no gene match. The CDR3 totals 14 residues. Germline lookup yields CDR1 MNHEY and CDR2 SMNVEV (reference sequence). CDR3 in amino acids: CASSQGLRTGELFF. The DNA for the CDR3 is TGTGCCAGCAGCCAGGGACTACGCACCGGGGAGCTGTTTTTT.

The rearrangement joins TRBV7-2 to TRBJ1-5; D gene uncertain. V was clipped by 3 bases and J by 5 bases, with 11 bases between them. CDR1 and CDR2 from the germline V gene are SGHTA and FQGNSA. The CDR3 totals 14 residues. The CDR3 here is CASSLEADDQPQHF. The CDR3 nucleotides read TGTGCCAGCAGCTTGGAGGCGGATGATCAGCCCCAGCATTTT.

This chain's CDR3 is CASSLLTGSNQPQHF. CDR3 in DNA: TGTGCCAGCAGCCTCCTGACGGGGAGCAATCAGCCCCAGCATTTT. The chain joins TRBV7-8 to TRBJ1-5; D unresolved. This CDR3 has 15 amino acids. Germline V gives CDR1 SGHVS, CDR2 FQNEAQ. V gave up 5 bases and J gave up 1 base, with 12 bases separating them.

On this clone: At the DNA level, this CDR3 is encoded by other sequences in the same sample as well. The chain couples TRBV18 to TRBJ2-5; 9 nucleotides align to TRBD2. The CDR3 has 15 residues. Germline V gene sequence: CDR1 KGHSH, CDR2 LQKENI. The junction had 5 bases not matched to a gene; V was cut back by 1 base and J by 5 bases. The CDR3 bases are TGTGCCAGCTCACCACAGGGACTAGCTGGCGAGACCCAGTACTTC. Amino acids: CASSPQGLAGETQYF.

This sequence joins TRBV11-1 and TRBJ2-5, with 12 bases lining up with TRBD2. This CDR3 comprises 14 residues. Germline CDR1 reads SGHAT; CDR2 reads FQDESV (reference sequence). V was pared by 3 bases and J by 5 bases, with 1 base of the junction left unmatched. Written as DNA, the CDR3 is TGTGCCAGCAGCTTCCTAGCGGGAGGGGAGACCCAGTACTTC. The encoded protein is CASSFLAGGETQYF.

This sequence joins TRBV28 and TRBJ2-1; 12 bases map to TRBD2. V shed 2 bases, J shed 10 bases, and the junction held 12 bases outside the gene matches. The CDR3 has 17 residues. Germline CDR1 is MDHEN and CDR2 is SYDVKM. Written as DNA, the CDR3 is TGTGCCAGCAGTTTAGAACCCCCTGGGCTAGCGGGAGGGGAGCAGTTCTTC. Translation: CASSLEPPGLAGGEQFF.

This clone was found once. The chain links TRBV28 to TRBJ2-4; 7 bases are a match to TRBD1. V lost 8 bases, J lost 8 bases, and 12 bases stayed unmatched. This CDR3 is 14 amino acids long. Germline V gene sequence: CDR1 MDHEN, CDR2 SYDVKM. The CDR3, as DNA: TGTGCCAGCGCCAAACAGACCAGGGGGTACATTCAGTACTTC. Residues: CASAKQTRGYIQYF.

The J gene is TRBJ1-1, the V gene TRBV5-4, with 9 nucleotides matching TRBD1. V gave up 2 bases and J gave up 10 bases; unmatched junction bases: 9. The CDR3 is made up of 14 amino acids. CDR1 is SGHNT, CDR2 YYREEE, per germline (reference sequence). In nucleotides, the CDR3 is TGTGCCAGCAGCTTAATCACAGGGGGCGCGGGAGCTTTCTTT. Translation gives CASSLITGGAGAFF.

The genes are TRBV29-1 and TRBJ2-1; 9 nucleotides agree with TRBD2. The CDR3 is 16 residues long. Trimming cost V 4 bases and J 2 bases; bases outside gene matches: 9. Germline values: CDR1 SQVTM, CDR2 ANQGSEA. CDR3 sequence reads: CSVGLAVRGTYNEQFF. The CDR3 nucleotides read TGCAGCGTTGGACTAGCGGTGAGGGGTACCTACAATGAGCAGTTCTTC.

V and J are TRBV10-3 and TRBJ2-2; D is unclear. CDR1 ENHRY and CDR2 SYGVKD come from the germline V gene. V lost 4 bases and J 8 bases, leaving 14 bases between the germline ends. This CDR3 is 14 amino acids long. CDR3 sequence (DNA): TGTGCCATCAGTGGTGAGCTCTACCTGGGGGAGCTGTTTTTT. Translating it yields CAISGELYLGELFF.

The V call is TRBV6-6, the J call TRBJ1-1; tentatively, D is TRBD1 (6 bases). The CDR3 loop spans 16 amino acids. V was clipped by 7 bases and J by 1 base, with 19 bases between them. Per the germline V gene, CDR1 is MNHNY and CDR2 is SVGAGI (reference sequence). This CDR3 reads CASTPGIGRGNTEAFF. CDR3 sequence (DNA): TGTGCCAGCACCCCGGGGATTGGCAGGGGGAACACTGAAGCTTTCTTT.

CDR3 region: CASSLRDPGYGYTF. The CDR3, as DNA: TGTGCCAGCAGCCTCCGGGACCCCGGCTATGGCTACACCTTC. The V call is TRBV9, the J call TRBJ1-2, with TRBD1 as a possible D gene (5 bases). There are 14 residues in the CDR3. Trimming took 4 bases from V and 4 from J, leaving 14 bases between them. Germline CDR1 reads SGDLS; CDR2 reads YYNGEE.